The clone carrying this T cell receptor (beta chain) was counted at least ten times. Its specificity is unknown. In TCRdb, the 5' RACE reads were re-called with MiXCR into one record per CDR3 protein. The sample shows 450,000 to 550,000 distinct CDR3 sequences, less than 6% of them seen only once. This sample stems from a study of CD8 T cells in ankylosing spondylitis. Study observations and caveats: Blood from ankylosing spondylitis patients appeared to carry a characteristic roughly 8-variant TCR beta motif.

Germline V gene data show CDR1 as SEHNR and CDR2 as FQNEAQ (reference sequence). The CDR3 length is 15 residues. V was pared by 5 bases and J by 5 bases, with 19 bases between. Sequences were obtained from blood, either unsorted or a sorted T cell fraction (not recorded which). This clonotype was obtained from a male donor with ankylosing spondylitis. This chain connects TRBV7-9 to TRBJ2-7, with D perhaps matching TRBD2 (6 bases). CDR3 in amino acids: CASSGRDSIRNEQYF. CDR3 nucleotides: TGTGCCAGCAGCGGCCGGGACTCAATAAGGAACGAGCAGTACTTC.